Each of the 25 T cell receptor beta chains below was sequenced from the same sample in a study of CD8 T cells in ankylosing spondylitis (dated 2017 in TCRdb). Points the paper makes about the study in general: Blood from ankylosing spondylitis patients appeared to be characterized by a TCR beta motif made up of eight highly homologous amino acid variants.

Antigens of these TCRs are unknown. Receptor libraries were prepared by 5' RACE. For sequencing, an Illumina HiSeq 2500 was employed. The public reads were reanalyzed by TCRdb: fastp trimming at Q25, MiXCR alignment, in-frame beta chains only. Each entry is one CDR3 protein sequence, shown with its most common DNA and genes. Within this sample are 700,000 to 1,000,000 distinct CDR3 sequences, with roughly 12% of them counted one time only. Together, the top ten hold under 0.6% of the sample. The sequenced sample consisted of blood, either unsorted or a sorted T cell fraction (not recorded which). Receptor source: a male donor with ankylosing spondylitis.

This clonotype occurred a few times. The chain uses TRBV5-4 and TRBJ2-2, with TRBD2 as a possible D gene (5 bases). The germline V gene has CDR1 SGHNT and CDR2 YYREEE (reference sequence). Trimming pared 4 bases from V and 4 bases from J, leaving 17 bases between. The CDR3 runs 16 residues. The DNA of the CDR3 is TGTGCCAGCAGCCCCGGTGGTACTAGAACCACCGGGGAGCTGTTTTTT. It yields the protein CASSPGGTRTTGELFF.

This clonotype occurred many times. The chain joins TRBV12-3 or TRBV12-4 to TRBJ2-7, with 9 bases fitting TRBD1. With V trimmed by 3 bases and J by 4 bases, 4 bases remained unmatched. This CDR3 has 14 amino acids. Written as DNA, the CDR3 is TGTGCCAGCAGTTTGGACAGGGGATGGTACGAGCAGTACTTC. This encodes CASSLDRGWYEQYF.

This clonotype was seen many times. This chain links TRBV7-2 with TRBJ2-7; a possible D gene is TRBD2 (6 bases). CDR1 is SGHTA, CDR2 FQGNSA, per germline. The V end was cut by 5 bases, the J end by 1 base, with 18 bases between. The CDR3 runs to 16 residues. CDR3 sequence reads: CASSPGGGLMSYEQYF. DNA for the CDR3: TGTGCCAGCAGCCCCGGTGGAGGGTTAATGTCCTACGAGCAGTACTTC.

This clonotype has ten or more counts. The chain is built from TRBV7-2 and TRBJ2-5; D is unclear. V gave up 8 bases and J gave up 4 bases, with 17 bases separating them. The CDR3 sequence is 14 residues long. Germline V gives CDR1 SGHTA, CDR2 FQGNSA. The CDR3 nucleotides read TGTGCCAGCGAGCTTAGTCCCGGGTTAGAGACCCAGTACTTC. Translated: CASELSPGLETQYF.

At least ten counts were recorded for this clonotype. The chain uses TRBV20-1 and TRBJ2-5; D remains unclear. CDR1 and CDR2 (germline): DFQATT, SNEGSKA (reference sequence). The CDR3 runs 10 residues. The V end was cut by 3 bases, the J end by 5 bases, with 4 bases between. For the CDR3, the DNA is TGCAGTGCTAGCCTGGAGACCCAGTACTTC. It is translated as CSASLETQYF.

The chain couples TRBV7-2 to TRBJ2-6; D is undetermined. There are 16 residues in the CDR3. Germline CDR1 is SGHTA and CDR2 is FQGNSA. V lost 1 base, J lost 1 base, and 8 bases lay in between. The CDR3 coding sequence is TGTGCCAGCAGCTTAGAGCCCGTGTCTGGGGCCAACGTCCTGACTTTC. Encoded protein: CASSLEPVSGANVLTF.

This clonotype appeared a single time. The rearrangement joins TRBV6-2 or TRBV6-3 to TRBJ2-2, with D possibly being TRBD2 (6 bases). The V end was cut by 6 bases, the J end by 5 bases, with 10 bases between. The CDR3 covers 13 residues. Per germline, CDR1 MNHEY and CDR2 SVGEGT. The CDR3 DNA follows: TGTGCCAGCAGAAACGCGGGGACCGGGGAGCTGTTTTTT. Translation: CASRNAGTGELFF.

The chain carries TRBV29-1 and TRBJ2-5; 11 bases line up with TRBD1. This CDR3 region has 13 residues. The ends lost 7 bases at V and 3 bases at J; junction bases unmatched: 4. The germline V gene encodes CDR1 SQVTM and CDR2 ANQGSEA. CDR3 DNA: TGCAGCGGAAGGACAGGGGGCAAAGAGACCCAGTACTTC. Its protein is CSGRTGGKETQYF.

This clonotype was counted between two and nine times. The chain uses TRBV5-1 and TRBJ2-1; 16 positions agree with TRBD2. This CDR3 is 15 amino acids long. Germline-derived CDR1 and CDR2 are SGHRS and YFSETQ. Germline trimming cut 3 bases from V and 14 bases from J; bases unmatched to any gene: 8. This CDR3 reads CASSSGLAGGPGEFF. CDR3 nucleotide sequence: TGCGCCAGCAGCTCGGGACTAGCGGGAGGGCCGGGGGAGTTCTTC.

This clonotype occurred many times. The chain couples TRBV29-1 to TRBJ2-7; D not certain. Trimming took off 4 bases at V and 2 bases at J, with 9 bases between the two ends. CDR3 length: 12 amino acids. The germline V gene encodes CDR1 SQVTM and CDR2 ANQGSEA. CDR3 nucleotides: TGCAGCGTTGGAAACTTACCCTACGAGCAGTACTTC. Its protein is CSVGNLPYEQYF.

This clonotype was detected only a few times. The chain joins TRBV20-1 to TRBJ2-5, with D possibly TRBD2 on 6 matching bases. This CDR3 has 16 amino acids. The germline CDR1 and CDR2 sequences are DFQATT and SNEGSKA (reference sequence). Trimming left V 0 bases short and J 5 bases short, with 19 bases between. This CDR3 is CSARDRRGTYLETQYF. The CDR3 nucleotides are TGCAGTGCTAGAGATCGGAGGGGCACGTATCTGGAGACCCAGTACTTC.

This clonotype was seen only a few times. The V call is TRBV12-3 or TRBV12-4, the J call TRBJ2-4, with TRBD1 as a possible D gene (5 bases). The CDR3 has 16 amino acids. V gave up 3 bases and J gave up 6 bases, with 18 bases separating them. CDR3 DNA: TGTGCCAGCAGTTTCGCCTCCCGGCAGGGTGGAAACATTCAGTACTTC. This codes for CASSFASRQGGNIQYF.

This chain joins TRBV5-6 and TRBJ2-1; 8 bases line up with TRBD2. The CDR3 has 18 residues. Germline V lookup: CDR1 SGHDT, CDR2 YYEEEE. The V gene end was trimmed by 0 bases and the J gene end by 2 bases; junction bases not matched to a gene: 10. The DNA of the CDR3 is TGTGCCAGCAGCTTGGCAGTTGGTGGCGGGGGGACCTACAATGAGCAGTTCTTC. Its protein is CASSLAVGGGGTYNEQFF.

The chain uses TRBV10-3 and TRBJ1-2, with 8 bases aligning to TRBD1. The CDR3 is 14 residues long. Germline CDR1 is ENHRY and CDR2 is SYGVKD. J gave up 6 bases and V 5 bases, and 8 bases lay outside the gene matches. The CDR3 DNA reads as TGTGCCATCAGTCGTGATCAGGGGGCGGATGGCTACACCTTC. Its protein is CAISRDQGADGYTF.

The genes are TRBV23-1 and TRBJ1-2; D unclear. TRBV23-1 is reported as an ORF; its role is uncertain. This CDR3 region has 15 residues. Trimming cost V 0 bases and J 0 bases, with 8 bases left between them. CDR3 sequence: CASSQSGRANYGYTF. The DNA for the CDR3 is TGCGCCAGCAGTCAATCGGGCAGAGCTAACTATGGCTACACCTTC.

This clonotype has just a few counts. V and J are TRBV4-2 and TRBJ1-2; a weak D match, TRBD1 (6 bases). The germline CDR1 and CDR2 sequences are LGHNA and YNFKEQ. The CDR3 is 15 amino acids. Trimming took off 0 bases at V and 1 base at J, with 9 bases between the two ends. The CDR3, as DNA: TGTGCCAGCAGCCAAGAGCAGGGGAGTAACTATGGCTACACCTTC. This sequence encodes CASSQEQGSNYGYTF.

The genes are TRBV11-2 and TRBJ2-1; 11 bases fit TRBD1. The germline CDR1 and CDR2 sequences are SGHAT and FQNNGV. The CDR3 sequence is 18 residues long. V lost 5 bases, J lost 7 bases, and 16 bases stayed unmatched. DNA for the CDR3: TGTGCCAGCAGCCACTTATCGAGGGGGGACAGGGGGTGGAATGAGCAGTTCTTC. This sequence encodes CASSHLSRGDRGWNEQFF.

V is TRBV5-1 and J is TRBJ2-7; 8 nucleotides align to TRBD1. The CDR3 runs 15 residues. V trimming: 0 bases; J trimming: 7 bases; junction bases outside the gene matches: 9. Germline V lookup: CDR1 SGHRS, CDR2 YFSETQ. Here the CDR3 DNA reads TGCGCCAGCAGCTTGGTGAGCCAGGGGGCAAGGGAGCAGTACTTC. Encoded protein: CASSLVSQGAREQYF.

This clonotype occurred a few times. The chain couples TRBV9 to TRBJ2-2, with 8 bases matching TRBD1. Germline CDR1 is SGDLS and CDR2 is YYNGEE. The CDR3 totals 16 residues. V lost 4 bases, J lost 3 bases, and 8 bases stayed unmatched. The CDR3 loop is CASSPRGHPDTGELFF. For the CDR3, the DNA is TGTGCCAGCAGCCCCAGGGGGCATCCGGACACCGGGGAGCTGTTTTTT.

This clonotype was recorded many times. The gene calls are TRBV20-1 and TRBJ2-7, with 10 bases that match TRBD2. From germline, CDR1 is DFQATT and CDR2 SNEGSKA (reference sequence). The V gene end was trimmed by 0 bases and the J gene end by 0 bases; junction bases not matched to a gene: 11. The CDR3 loop spans 18 amino acids. CDR3 DNA sequence: TGCAGTGCTAGAGATATCCTAGCGGGGGCCCGCTCCTCCTACGAGCAGTACTTC. Translating it yields CSARDILAGARSSYEQYF.

In its sample, this clonotype was seen a few times. The J gene is TRBJ1-1, the V gene TRBV6-2 or TRBV6-3; 11 bases map to TRBD1. V was clipped by 10 bases and J by 4 bases; unmatched bases: 5. This CDR3 is 13 amino acids long. Germline V gene data show CDR1 as MNHEY and CDR2 as SVGEGT. The CDR3 DNA reads as TGTGCCATCGGACAGGGGGCGGTCACTGAAGCTTTCTTT. Its protein is CAIGQGAVTEAFF.

In this sample, this clonotype turned up many times. The chain uses TRBV29-1 and TRBJ2-7, with D perhaps being TRBD1 or TRBD2 (5 bases each). The ends were cut back, 1 base at V and 7 bases at J, with 17 bases in the middle. CDR3 length equals 14 residues. Germline CDR1 and CDR2: SQVTM and ANQGSEA. This CDR3 is CSVEGGTAFGEQYF. The CDR3 DNA sequence: TGCAGCGTTGAAGGGGGGACCGCGTTTGGGGAGCAGTACTTC.

The gene calls are TRBV29-1 and TRBJ1-4; 8 bases align to TRBD1. This CDR3 comprises 14 residues. With V trimmed by 2 bases and J by 8 bases, 7 bases remained unmatched. Germline CDR1 reads SQVTM; CDR2 reads ANQGSEA. This chain's CDR3 is CSVESPGGAEKLFF. CDR3 coding DNA: TGCAGCGTTGAATCCCCAGGGGGCGCGGAAAAACTGTTTTTT.

The V gene is TRBV6-5, the J gene TRBJ1-2, with 7 bases that match TRBD1. This CDR3 spans 16 amino acids. Germline CDR1 reads MNHEY; CDR2 reads SVGAGI. With V trimmed by 5 bases and J by 2 bases, 11 bases remained unmatched. The CDR3: CASSTVTGQLNYGYTF. In DNA form, the CDR3 reads TGTGCCAGCAGTACTGTTACGGGACAGCTAAACTATGGCTACACCTTC.

This clonotype was observed at least ten times. The rearrangement joins TRBV29-1 to TRBJ2-7, with D perhaps matching TRBD1 (6 bases). The CDR3 has 17 amino acids. Germline CDR1 reads SQVTM; CDR2 reads ANQGSEA. V lost 1 base to trimming and J lost 4 bases, with 23 bases between them. CDR3 sequence: CSVEVGWFEGEMYEQYF. The CDR3 region has the DNA TGCAGCGTTGAAGTAGGCTGGTTCGAGGGGGAGATGTACGAGCAGTACTTC.